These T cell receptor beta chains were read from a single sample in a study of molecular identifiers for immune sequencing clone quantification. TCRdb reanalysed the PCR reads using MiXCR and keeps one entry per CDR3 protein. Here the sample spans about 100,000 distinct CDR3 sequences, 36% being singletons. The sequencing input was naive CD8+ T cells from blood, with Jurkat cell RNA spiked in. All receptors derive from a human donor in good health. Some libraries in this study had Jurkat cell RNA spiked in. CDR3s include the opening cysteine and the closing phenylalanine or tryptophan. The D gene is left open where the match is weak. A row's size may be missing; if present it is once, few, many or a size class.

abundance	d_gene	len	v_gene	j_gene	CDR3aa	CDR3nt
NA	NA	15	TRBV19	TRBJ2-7	CASGGVRDTPYEQYF	TGTGCCAGTGGGGGTGTCCGGGACACCCCCTACGAGCAGTACTTC
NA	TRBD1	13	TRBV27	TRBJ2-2	CATGQGATGELFF	TGTGCCACCGGACAGGGGGCCACCGGGGAGCTGTTTTTT
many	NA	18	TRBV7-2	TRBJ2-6	CASSLGGASVTGANVLTF	TGTGCCAGCAGCTTAGGGGGCGCCAGCGTCACTGGGGCCAACGTCCTGACTTTC
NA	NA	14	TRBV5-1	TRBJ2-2	CASIPDGAPGELFF	TGCGCCAGCATACCCGATGGAGCGCCCGGGGAGCTGTTTTTT
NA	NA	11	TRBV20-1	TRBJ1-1	CSAWVYTEAFF	TGCAGTGCCTGGGTTTACACTGAAGCTTTCTTT
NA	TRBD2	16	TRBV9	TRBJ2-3	CASSGTGLAGADTQYF	TGTGCCAGCAGCGGCACAGGACTAGCGGGAGCAGATACGCAGTATTTT
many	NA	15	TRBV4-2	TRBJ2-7	CASSQVTGSPYEQYF	TGTGCCAGCAGCCAAGTGACAGGCTCTCCGTACGAGCAGTACTTC
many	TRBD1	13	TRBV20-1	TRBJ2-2	CSAWTGDTGELFF	TGCAGTGCGTGGACAGGGGACACCGGGGAGCTGTTTTTT
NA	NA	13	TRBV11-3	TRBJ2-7	CCTPPTAAYEPYF	TGTTGCACACCCCCAACCGCGGCCTACGAGCCGTACTTC
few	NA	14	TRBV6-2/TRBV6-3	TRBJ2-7	CASSPPPSLYEQYF	TGTGCCAGCAGTCCACCCCCCTCACTCTACGAGCAGTACTTC
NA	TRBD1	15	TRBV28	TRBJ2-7	CASSKPGTVTYEQYF	TGTGCCAGCAGCAAGCCCGGGACAGTGACCTACGAGCAGTACTTC
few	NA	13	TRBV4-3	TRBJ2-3	CASSPPGADTQYF	TGCGCCAGCAGCCCACCAGGGGCAGATACGCAGTATTTT
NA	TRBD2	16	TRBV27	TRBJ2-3	CASSYRGALAGDTQYF	TGTGCCAGCAGCTATAGAGGGGCACTAGCGGGGGATACGCAGTATTTT
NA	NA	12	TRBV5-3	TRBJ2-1	CASSLTHNEQFF	TGTGCCAGCAGCCTCACTCACAATGAGCAGTTCTTC
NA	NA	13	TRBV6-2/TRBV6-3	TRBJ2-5	CASSYFLLGAQYF	TGTGCCAGCAGTTACTTCTTACTAGGGGCCCAGTACTTC
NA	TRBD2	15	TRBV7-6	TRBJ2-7	CACSLVGGPGWERYF	TGTGCCTGCAGCTTAGTGGGAGGGCCGGGTTGGGAGCGGTACTTC
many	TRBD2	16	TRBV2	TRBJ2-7	CASSEGLAGVSNEQYF	TGTGCCAGCAGTGAAGGACTAGCGGGAGTAAGCAACGAGCAGTACTTC
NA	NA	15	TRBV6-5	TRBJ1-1	CASSYSTDRNTEAFF	TGTGCCAGCAGTTACTCTACGGACAGAAACACTGAAGCTTTCTTT
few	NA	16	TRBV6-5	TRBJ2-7	CASSSVLNREDYEQYF	TGTGCCAGCAGTTCCGTACTAAACAGGGAGGACTACGAGCAGTACTTC
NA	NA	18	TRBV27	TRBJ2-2	CASSIWLARGPKTGELFF	TGTGCCAGCAGTATTTGGCTAGCGAGAGGCCCTAAGACCGGGGAGCTGTTTTTT
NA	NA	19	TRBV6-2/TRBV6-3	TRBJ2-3	CASSYFMDQEETSTDTQYF	TGTGCCAGCAGTTACTTCATGGACCAAGAAGAAACTAGCACAGATACGCAGTATTTT
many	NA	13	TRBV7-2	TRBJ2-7	CASSPPGLYEQYF	TGTGCCAGCAGCCCTCCCGGCCTCTACGAGCAGTACTTC
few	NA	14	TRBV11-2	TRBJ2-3	CASSYEVGTDTQYF	TGTGCCAGCAGCTACGAGGTGGGCACAGATACGCAGTATTTT
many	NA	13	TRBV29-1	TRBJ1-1	CSARWAGGTEAFF	TGCAGCGCTCGATGGGCCGGGGGCACTGAAGCTTTCTTT
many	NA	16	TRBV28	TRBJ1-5	CASTSLPPSYNQPQHF	TGTGCCAGCACCTCCTTACCCCCGTCCTACAATCAGCCCCAGCATTTT
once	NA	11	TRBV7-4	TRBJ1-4	CASSLDEKLIF	TGTGCCAGCAGCTTAGATGAAAAACTGATTTTT
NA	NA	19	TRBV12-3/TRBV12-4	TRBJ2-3	CASSLGISGRSGDTGTQYF	TGTGCCAGCAGTTTGGGGATTAGCGGCAGGTCCGGTGACACAGGTACGCAGTATTTT